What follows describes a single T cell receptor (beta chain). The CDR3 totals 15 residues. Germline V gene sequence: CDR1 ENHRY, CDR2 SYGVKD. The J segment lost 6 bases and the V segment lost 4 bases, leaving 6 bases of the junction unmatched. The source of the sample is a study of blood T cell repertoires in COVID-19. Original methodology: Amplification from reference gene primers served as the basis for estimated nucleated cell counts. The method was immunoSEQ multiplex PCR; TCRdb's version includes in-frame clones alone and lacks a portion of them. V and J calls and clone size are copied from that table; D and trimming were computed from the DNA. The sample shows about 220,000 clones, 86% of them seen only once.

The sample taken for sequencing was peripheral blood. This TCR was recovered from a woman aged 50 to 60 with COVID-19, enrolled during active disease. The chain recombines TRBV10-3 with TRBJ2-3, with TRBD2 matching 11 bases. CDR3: CAISGSSGGPDTQYF. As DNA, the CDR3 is TGTGCCATCAGTGGGTCTAGCGGGGGGCCGGATACGCAGTATTTT.